This T cell receptor (beta chain) was retrieved from a study of blood T cell repertoires in COVID-19. This table comes from immunoSEQ multiplex PCR, and its TCRdb copy is limited to in-frame clones, with some not included. The repertoire holds tens of thousands of clones, with roughly 86% as singletons. This CDR3 has 14 residues. Trimming stripped 0 bases from V and 0 bases from J, with 7 bases between. The germline V gene has CDR1 SGHKS and CDR2 YYEKEE (reference sequence). The source is a man in his fifties with active or convalescent COVID-19. Input material: peripheral blood. J is TRBJ2-7 and V is TRBV5-5; D remains unclear. In DNA form, the CDR3 reads TGTGCCAGCAGCTTGGACAGAAACTCCTACGAGCAGTACTTC. Protein sequence: CASSLDRNSYEQYF.